This T cell receptor beta chain was sequenced during a study of T cells in localized non-small cell lung cancer. Overall study findings and caveats: Uninvolved neighboring lung showed the greatest T cell clonality, exceeding tumor. When the top 100 tumor clones were examined, a median approximately 60 of them also appeared in the adjacent lung, which was paired and uninvolved.

Comments on this clone: The antigen remains unidentified.

Produced via immunoSEQ multiplex PCR; TCRdb's table is partial and in-frame only. The data hold 3,500 to 4,500 clones, with 25% to 30% observed a single time. Germline lookup yields CDR1 KGHSH and CDR2 LQKENI. The ends were cut back, 2 bases at V and 2 bases at J, with 13 bases in the middle. The CDR3 has 17 amino acids. This chain joins TRBV18 and TRBJ2-6; D is ambiguous. The sample in question was lung tumor tissue, obtained before any cancer treatment. This clonotype was obtained from a man aged 40 to 75 with stage II lung adenocarcinoma. Here the CDR3 DNA reads TGTGCCAGCTCACCAACCCGGCCAAATGCTGGGGCCAACGTCCTGACTTTC. Amino acid sequence: CASSPTRPNAGANVLTF. Supplemented by reference TRBV18 and TRBJ2-6, the full variable domain reads NAGVMQNPRHLVRRRGQEARLRCSPMKGHSHVYWYRQLPEEGLKFMVYLQKENIIDESGMPKERFSAEFPKEGPSILRIQQVVRGDSAAYFCASSPTRPNAGANVLTFGAGSRLTVL.